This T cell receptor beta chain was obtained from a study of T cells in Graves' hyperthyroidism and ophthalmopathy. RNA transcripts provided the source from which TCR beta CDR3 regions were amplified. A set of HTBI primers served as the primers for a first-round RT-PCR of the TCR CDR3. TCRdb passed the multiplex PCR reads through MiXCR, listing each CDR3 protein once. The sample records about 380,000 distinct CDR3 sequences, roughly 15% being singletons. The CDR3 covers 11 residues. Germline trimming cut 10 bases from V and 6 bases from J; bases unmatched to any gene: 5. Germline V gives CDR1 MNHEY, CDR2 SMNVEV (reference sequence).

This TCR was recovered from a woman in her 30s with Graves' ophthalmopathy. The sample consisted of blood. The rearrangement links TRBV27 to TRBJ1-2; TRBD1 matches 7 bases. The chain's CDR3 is CATYQGDGYTF. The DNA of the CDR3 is TGTGCCACCTATCAGGGGGATGGCTACACCTTC.